Presented here are 19 T cell receptor beta chains from one specimen sequenced in a study of cytomegalovirus exposure and HLA in healthy donors. The primer mix had 60 Vbeta and 13 Jbeta primers. Measured with immunoSEQ multiplex PCR; TCRdb has only the in-frame clones, and not every one. The sample includes some 130,000 clones, approximately 80% seen only once; the top ten take about 2.2%. Sequenced: PBMCs. These receptors came from a man aged 25-40 years in good health and CMV-seronegative.

V gene TRBV7-9 combines with J gene TRBJ2-2; 12 bases align to TRBD2. V dropped 5 bases and J dropped 5; count of bases not matched to a gene: 15. Germline CDR1 and CDR2: SEHNR and FQNEAQ (reference sequence). The CDR3 totals 19 residues. The CDR3 DNA sequence: TGTGCCAGCAGCCACCGTAGGCGACTAGCGGGAGTTGTAACCGGGGAGCTGTTTTTT. It codes for CASSHRRRLAGVVTGELFF.

The chain joins TRBV30 to TRBJ1-4, with TRBD1 matching 7 bases. Trimming took 5 bases from V and 0 from J; bases not matched to a gene: 0. CDR1 is GTSNPN and CDR2 is SVGIG in the germline V gene (reference sequence). This CDR3 is built from 13 residues. The CDR3 region is CAWGQATNEKLFF. The CDR3 DNA sequence: TGTGCCTGGGGACAGGCAACTAATGAAAAACTGTTTTTT.

This chain uses TRBV28 with TRBJ1-1; D is perhaps TRBD1 (6 bases). Trimming took 5 bases from V and 5 from J, leaving 12 bases between them. From germline, CDR1 is MDHEN and CDR2 SYDVKM. The length of the CDR3 is 13 residues. CDR3 protein: CASSTGTGTEAFF. DNA for the CDR3: TGTGCCAGCAGTACAGGGACCGGTACTGAAGCTTTCTTT.

The V gene is TRBV30, the J gene TRBJ1-1, with a possible D match to TRBD1 (5 bases). CDR3 length equals 13 residues. Germline V lookup: CDR1 GTSNPN, CDR2 SVGIG (reference sequence). V was shortened by 1 base and J by 5 bases, with 11 bases between the two germline ends. Here the CDR3 reads CAWSAPGLTEAFF. CDR3 sequence (DNA): TGTGCCTGGAGTGCACCGGGACTTACTGAAGCTTTCTTT.

In regard to this clone: One junction end does not reproduce the germline sequence, and a read error may be involved. V and J are TRBV7-7 and TRBJ2-5, with 11 bases matching TRBD2. CDR1 SSHAT and CDR2 FNYEAQ come from the germline V gene (reference sequence). The CDR3 has 15 amino acids. In DNA, the CDR3 is TGTGCTAGCAGCCCGACTAGCGGGACAAAAGAGACCCAGTACTTC. Translating it yields CASSPTSGTKETQYF.

The chain's CDR3 is CASSQSQGRGYEQYF. The CDR3 nucleotides are TGCGCCAGCAGCCAATCCCAGGGGAGGGGTTACGAGCAGTACTTC. The V call is TRBV4-1, the J call TRBJ2-7; maybe TRBD2 (7 bases). The CDR3 has 15 residues. V dropped 2 bases and J dropped 4 bases, with 15 bases sitting between them. Germline V gene sequence: CDR1 MGHRA, CDR2 YSYEKL.

This clone was found a few times. This chain uses TRBV28 with TRBJ1-4; 9 bases match TRBD1. This CDR3 is 11 amino acids long. V lost 8 bases and J lost 13; bases outside the gene matches: 5. Germline assignment: CDR1 MDHEN and CDR2 SYDVKM. The CDR3 spells CASRGQGGLFF. In nucleotides, the CDR3 is TGTGCCAGCCGGGGACAGGGTGGACTGTTTTTT.

V gene TRBV28 combines with J gene TRBJ2-7; 8 positions match TRBD2. Germline lookup yields CDR1 MDHEN and CDR2 SYDVKM. The V and J ends lost 2 bases and 9 bases, in that order; junction bases with no gene match: 3. CDR3 length: 12 amino acids. CDR3 nucleotides: TGTGCCAGCAGTTTACGGACTAGCAGGCAGTACTTC. It codes for CASSLRTSRQYF.

The chain recombines TRBV19 with TRBJ2-2; tentative D call: TRBD1 (5 bases). Between the trimmed V and J ends, which lost 7 bases and 2 bases, there was a span of 11 bases. The CDR3 spans 14 residues. Germline V gene lookup returns CDR1 LNHDA and CDR2 SQIVND (reference sequence). DNA for the CDR3: TGTGCCAGTATAGGGTGGGGCAACACCGGGGAGCTGTTTTTT. This sequence encodes CASIGWGNTGELFF.

The chain couples TRBV29-1 to TRBJ2-5; D is unresolved. The DNA matches TRBJ2-7 better at its end, which makes the J call doubtful. This CDR3 region has 11 residues. Germline-derived CDR1 and CDR2 are SQVTM and ANQGSEA. The CDR3: CSVGLSYEQYF. DNA for the CDR3: TGCAGCGTTGGACTGTCCTACGAGCAGTACTTC.

Turning to this clone: A read error may produce the germline difference seen at one junction end. The chain recombines TRBV9 with TRBJ2-3, with a tentative D call TRBD2 (6 bases). CDR3 length: 17 amino acids. Germline CDR1 SGDLS, CDR2 YYNGEE. The CDR3 spells CASSVSGTPRASDPQYF. The CDR3 DNA reads as TGTGCCAGCAGCGTCTCCGGGACTCCTAGGGCATCAGATCCGCAGTATTTT.

Only one count was recorded for this clone. The V and J genes are TRBV5-1 and TRBJ2-7; perhaps TRBD2 as D (6 bases). V was pared by 4 bases and J by 2 bases, with 22 bases between. Germline CDR1 reads SGHRS; CDR2 reads YFSETQ. This CDR3 contains 17 residues. CDR3 in amino acids: CASSTGVNRGLPYEQYF. Written as DNA, the CDR3 is TGCGCCAGCAGCACGGGGGTTAATCGGGGGTTACCCTACGAGCAGTACTTC.

The gene calls are TRBV28 and TRBJ2-1; D remains ambiguous. Trimming took 3 bases from V and 4 from J, leaving 7 bases between them. The CDR3 consists of 13 residues. In germline, CDR1 is MDHEN, CDR2 SYDVKM. The CDR3 DNA reads as TGTGCCAGCAGTTTGTGGGCGTACAATGAGCAGTTCTTC. This encodes CASSLWAYNEQFF.

Only one count was recorded for this clone. The rearrangement links TRBV11-2 to TRBJ2-3; D might be TRBD2 (6 bases). V lost 1 base and J lost 6, with 17 bases in between. The CDR3 totals 16 residues. Germline assignment: CDR1 SGHAT and CDR2 FQNNGV. CDR3 protein: CASSLGDFLESDTQYF. The CDR3 bases are TGTGCCAGCAGCTTAGGGGACTTCTTGGAATCGGATACGCAGTATTTT.

The V gene is TRBV7-2, the J gene TRBJ2-5; D is unresolved. Germline CDR1 SGHTA, CDR2 FQGNSA. This CDR3 is built from 12 residues. Trimming removed 2 bases from V and 5 bases from J, with 6 bases in between. The CDR3 here is CASSLTRETQYF. The CDR3, as DNA: TGTGCCAGCAGCTTAACCAGGGAGACCCAGTACTTC. Complete variable domain (other parts from reference TRBV7-2 and TRBJ2-5): GAGVSQSPSNKVTEKGKDVELRCDPISGHTALYWYRQSLGQGLEFLIYFQGNSAPDKSGLPSDRFSAERTGGSVSTLTIQRTQQEDSAVYLCASSLTRETQYFGPGTRLLVL.

This chain uses TRBV7-9 with TRBJ2-5; TRBD2 matches 14 bases. The end of the DNA aligns better with TRBJ2-7, so the J call may be wrong. In germline, CDR1 is SEHNR, CDR2 FQNEAQ (reference sequence). This CDR3 has 16 amino acids. The CDR3 region is CASSTPGLAGVNEQYF. The CDR3, as DNA: TGTGCCAGCAGCACACCGGGACTAGCGGGAGTCAACGAGCAGTACTTC.

The chain uses TRBV7-9 and TRBJ2-7; 8 bases fit TRBD2. After removal of 1 base from V and 2 bases from J, the junction contained 4 bases not matched to a gene. Looked up from germline, CDR1 is SEHNR and CDR2 is FQNEAQ (reference sequence). The CDR3 covers 15 residues. In DNA, the CDR3 is TGTGCCAGCAGCTTAGGGTATAGCGGGGCCTACGAGCAGTACTTC. Amino acids: CASSLGYSGAYEQYF.

Only a few counts were recorded for this clone. This chain connects TRBV2 to TRBJ2-2, with D possibly TRBD1 on 6 matching bases. The CDR3 is 15 residues long. V lost 6 bases to trimming and J lost 5 bases, with 16 bases between them. CDR1 and CDR2 (germline): SNHLY, FYNNEI. The CDR3 sequence is CASRLQGKGTGELFF. Here the CDR3 DNA reads TGTGCCAGCAGACTACAGGGAAAAGGGACCGGGGAGCTGTTTTTT.

This chain connects TRBV19 to TRBJ1-2; TRBD1 agrees at 12 bases. The V gene's germline CDR1 is LNHDA and CDR2 SQIVND (reference sequence). The length of the CDR3 is 18 residues. The V and J ends lost 4 bases and 0 bases, in that order; junction bases with no gene match: 9. CDR3 bases: TGTGCCAGTAGTACCGCCGGGACAGGGGGCCTAGCTAACTATGGCTACACCTTC. Amino acid sequence: CASSTAGTGGLANYGYTF.